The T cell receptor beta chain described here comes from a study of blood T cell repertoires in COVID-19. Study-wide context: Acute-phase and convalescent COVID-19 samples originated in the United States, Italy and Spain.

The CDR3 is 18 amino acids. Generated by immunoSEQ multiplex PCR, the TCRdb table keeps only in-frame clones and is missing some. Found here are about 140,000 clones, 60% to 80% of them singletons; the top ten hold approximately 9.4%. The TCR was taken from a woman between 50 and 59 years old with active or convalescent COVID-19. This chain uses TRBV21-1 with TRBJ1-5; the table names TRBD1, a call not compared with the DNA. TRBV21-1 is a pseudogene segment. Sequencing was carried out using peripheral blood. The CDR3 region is CASSKTGGQVYSNQPQHF. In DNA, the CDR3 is TGTGCCAGCAGCAAGACCGGCGGACAGGTCTATAGCAATCAGCCCCAGCATTTT.